Below are 26 T cell receptor beta chains sequenced from a single sample in a study of blood T cell repertoires in COVID-19. The table came from immunoSEQ multiplex PCR; TCRdb's copy has only in-frame clones and leaves some out. The sample contains about 130,000 clones, under 95% of which appear only once. Sequenced sample: peripheral blood. All receptors derive from a man aged 45-65 years with active COVID-19.

The chain combines TRBV11-2 with TRBJ1-1; 9 bases map to TRBD1. The CDR3 runs to 15 residues. The germline V gene encodes CDR1 SGHAT and CDR2 FQNNGV. After removal of 0 bases from V and 6 bases from J, the junction contained 5 bases not matched to a gene. The CDR3 region has the DNA TGTGCCAGCAGCTTAGAGACAGGGGGTATCGCTGAAGCTTTCTTT. It translates to CASSLETGGIAEAFF. Complete variable domain (other parts from reference TRBV11-2 and TRBJ1-1): EAGVAQSPRYKIIEKRQSVAFWCNPISGHATLYWYQQILGQGPKLLIQFQNNGVVDDSQLPKDRFSAERLKGVDSTLKIQPAKLEDSAVYLCASSLETGGIAEAFFGQGTRLTVV.

This clone showed up just a few times. J is TRBJ2-1 and V is TRBV11-2, with D tentatively TRBD1 (6 bases). This CDR3 has 15 amino acids. V lost 0 bases to trimming and J lost 10 bases, with 16 bases between them. In germline, CDR1 is SGHAT, CDR2 FQNNGV. CDR3: CASSLDLVSGTEQFF. The CDR3 DNA reads TGTGCCAGCAGCTTAGATCTGGTTTCTGGGACAGAGCAGTTCTTC.

The chain joins TRBV11-2 to TRBJ2-5, with D perhaps TRBD1 (7 bases). Germline V gene lookup returns CDR1 SGHAT and CDR2 FQNNGV. The germline V and J ends were trimmed by 5 bases and 3 bases, with 10 bases remaining between them. This CDR3 is 13 amino acids long. This chain's CDR3 is CASSQGGKETQYF. CDR3 nucleotide sequence: TGTGCCAGCAGCCAGGGGGGAAAAGAGACCCAGTACTTC.

This chain uses TRBV3-1 (or the pseudogene TRBV3-2) with TRBJ2-3, with D possibly matching TRBD2 (6 bases). Germline V gene sequence: CDR1 LGHDT, CDR2 YNNKEL (reference sequence). V lost 4 bases and J lost 0, with 8 bases in between. CDR3 length: 14 amino acids. The CDR3 sequence is CASSPGLSTDTQYF. For the CDR3, the DNA is TGTGCCAGCAGCCCGGGACTGAGCACAGATACGCAGTATTTT.

This clone has just one count. CDR3 bases: TGCGCCAGCAGCTTGGCTTCTAGCGGCCCTAGCACAGATACGCAGTATTTT. It yields the protein CASSLASSGPSTDTQYF. J is TRBJ2-3 and V is TRBV5-1; 7 positions match TRBD2. CDR1 is SGHRS and CDR2 is YFSETQ in the germline V gene. The V gene end was trimmed by 0 bases and the J gene end by 0 bases; junction bases not matched to a gene: 7. The CDR3 has 17 amino acids.

The V and J genes are TRBV4-1 and TRBJ2-7; 7 bases line up with TRBD1. With V trimmed by 3 bases and J by 4 bases, 9 bases remained unmatched. The CDR3 loop spans 15 amino acids. Looked up from germline, CDR1 is MGHRA and CDR2 is YSYEKL. In DNA form, the CDR3 reads TGCGCCAGCAGCCAGGCCCCGACAGGGCCGTACGAGCAGTACGTC. It specifies CASSQAPTGPYEQYV.

This sequence joins TRBV10-2 and TRBJ2-7; 11 positions agree with TRBD2. Germline values: CDR1 WSHSY, CDR2 SAAADI. The CDR3 is 14 amino acids. Trimming at V came to 9 bases and at J to 4 bases, leaving 8 bases not matched to a gene. The DNA of the CDR3 is TGCGCCAGTGCGGCCGGGACTAGCGGTTACGAGCAGTACGTC. Translation gives CASAAGTSGYEQYV.

This rearrangement joins TRBV10-2 to TRBJ2-7; TRBD2 is a possible D gene (5 bases). V lost 8 bases and J lost 4, with 9 bases in between. Germline values: CDR1 WSHSY, CDR2 SAAADI. This CDR3 region has 11 residues. CDR3: CASGSGYEQYV. The CDR3, as DNA: TGCGCCAGCGGGAGTGGGTACGAGCAGTACGTC.

The chain couples TRBV5-1 to TRBJ1-1; 7 bases are shared with TRBD1. Germline V gene sequence: CDR1 SGHRS, CDR2 YFSETQ. The CDR3 has 13 residues. The V and J ends lost 4 bases and 11 bases, in that order; junction bases with no gene match: 11. The CDR3 spells CASSPEGQALAFF. The CDR3 DNA sequence: TGCGCCAGCAGCCCCGAAGGACAGGCCCTCGCTTTCTTT.

In this sample, this clone turned up once. The chain carries TRBV5-4 and TRBJ1-4; D might be TRBD1 (6 bases). Germline CDR1 reads SGHNT; CDR2 reads YYREEE (reference sequence). The CDR3 loop spans 14 amino acids. With 3 bases removed from V and 7 bases from J, the gap between germline ends came to 13 bases. In DNA form, the CDR3 reads TGTGCCAGCAGCTGGGGGGCGGGAGGTGAAAAACTGTTTTTT. Its protein product is CASSWGAGGEKLFF.

This clone came up once. The chain couples TRBV2 to TRBJ2-3, with TRBD2 as a possible D gene (8 bases). Deletions cut 7 bases from V and 6 bases from J, with 20 bases between. The CDR3 contains 15 residues. CDR1 and CDR2 (germline): SNHLY, FYNNEI. In DNA, the CDR3 is TGTGCCAGCACGGGGGGGACAGCCCCCTCGGATACGCAGTATTTT. This translates into CASTGGTAPSDTQYF.

The chain uses TRBV7-9 and TRBJ2-5; the D is unclear. Germline V gene data show CDR1 as SEHNR and CDR2 as FQNEAQ (reference sequence). The CDR3 has 18 amino acids. The V end was cut by 1 base, the J end by 0 bases, with 18 bases between. The DNA of the CDR3 is TGTGCCAGCAGCTTAGGAACCCACAGAGAACGCTACCAAGAGACCCAGTACTTC. This encodes CASSLGTHRERYQETQYF. Combining the CDR3 with reference TRBV7-9 and TRBJ2-5 gives the whole variable domain DTGVSQNPRHKITKRGQNVTFRCDPISEHNRLYWYRQTLGQGPEFLTYFQNEAQLEKSRLLSDRFSAERPKGSFSTLEIQRTEQGDSAMYLCASSLGTHRERYQETQYFGPGTRLLVL.

The chain links TRBV14 to TRBJ2-3; TRBD2 matches at 10 bases. The CDR3 is made up of 21 amino acids. The germline V gene encodes CDR1 SGHDN and CDR2 FVKESK. The V gene end was trimmed by 1 base and the J gene end by 1 base; junction bases not matched to a gene: 17. The CDR3 DNA reads as TGTGCCAGCAGCCAAGGTTGGCTAGCGGGAGTTTCATCGTACGGCACAGATACGCAGTATTTT. Translated, it gives CASSQGWLAGVSSYGTDTQYF.

This chain connects TRBV5-4 to TRBJ2-2; TRBD1 matches 8 bases. The CDR3 spans 15 residues. The germline V gene has CDR1 SGHNT and CDR2 YYREEE (reference sequence). J lost 3 bases, V lost 9 bases, and 10 bases had no gene match. CDR3 DNA: TGTGCCACCACAGAGACGGGACAGGACACCGGGGAGCTGTTTTTT. Protein sequence: CATTETGQDTGELFF.

The rearrangement joins TRBV2 to TRBJ2-7; TRBD1 matches 8 bases. The V segment lost 5 bases and the J segment 9 bases; nucleotides outside the gene matches: 12. Per the germline V gene, CDR1 is SNHLY and CDR2 is FYNNEI. The CDR3 covers 14 residues. DNA for the CDR3: TGTGCCAGCAGTCCGCAGGGGGCCCTGTTTGGGCAGTACTTC. Protein: CASSPQGALFGQYF.

The rearrangement links TRBV3-1 (or the pseudogene TRBV3-2) to TRBJ2-3, with 8 bases lining up with TRBD1. CDR3 size: 18 residues. J gave up 4 bases and V 0 bases, and 12 bases lay outside the gene matches. Germline CDR1 is LGHDT and CDR2 is YNNKEL (reference sequence). The CDR3: CASSQDRVRQGRADTQYF. CDR3 DNA sequence: TGTGCCAGCAGCCAAGATCGAGTTCGACAGGGGCGGGCAGATACGCAGTATTTT.

J is TRBJ1-1 and V is TRBV3-1 (or the pseudogene TRBV3-2); 7 positions agree with TRBD1. The CDR3 runs to 13 residues. Trimming at V came to 3 bases and at J to 6 bases, leaving 4 bases not matched to a gene. Per the germline V gene, CDR1 is LGHDT and CDR2 is YNNKEL (reference sequence). The CDR3 loop is CASSHQGVAEAFF. The DNA for the CDR3 is TGTGCCAGCAGCCATCAGGGGGTTGCTGAAGCTTTCTTT.

There are a few counts of this clone. The J gene is TRBJ2-1, the V gene TRBV5-1; D possibly corresponds to TRBD2 (6 bases). The V gene lost 4 bases and the J gene lost 5 bases, with 19 bases spanning the gap. The CDR3 sequence is 16 residues long. From germline, CDR1 is SGHRS and CDR2 YFSETQ. The CDR3 region has the DNA TGCGCCAGCAGCCTGGGGGTCCGACGCGGGAACAATGAGCAGTTCTTC. As protein: CASSLGVRRGNNEQFF.

The rearrangement uses TRBV10-1 and TRBJ2-1, with 11 positions matching TRBD2. The CDR3 totals 15 residues. Trimming cost V 2 bases and J 8 bases; bases outside gene matches: 5. From germline, CDR1 is WNHNN and CDR2 SYGVQD (reference sequence). The CDR3 protein is CASSETSGGWDEQFF. The CDR3 nucleotides are TGCGCCAGCAGTGAGACTAGCGGGGGTTGGGATGAGCAGTTCTTC.

J is TRBJ1-6 and V is TRBV6-5; 7 nucleotides align to TRBD1. The CDR3 contains 14 residues. Trimming took 2 bases from V and 10 from J; bases not matched to a gene: 5. Germline V gene data show CDR1 as MNHEY and CDR2 as SVGAGI. CDR3 region: CASSYDRVGSPLHF. CDR3 DNA: TGTGCCAGCAGTTACGACAGGGTCGGATCACCCCTCCACTTT.

This clone has more than one count but fewer than ten. V is TRBV11-2 and J is TRBJ2-7; perhaps TRBD2 as D (6 bases). The CDR3 runs to 15 residues. Per the germline V gene, CDR1 is SGHAT and CDR2 is FQNNGV. V dropped 0 bases and J dropped 2 bases, with 11 bases sitting between them. CDR3 nucleotide sequence: TGTGCCAGCAGCTTAGATCCAGGCGGGGCCTACGAGCAGTACTTC. This gives the protein CASSLDPGGAYEQYF.

The V and J genes are TRBV7-8 and TRBJ2-7; no definite D call. CDR1 is SGHVS and CDR2 is FQNEAQ in the germline V gene. The CDR3 extends over 15 amino acids. Trimming stripped 1 base from V and 1 base from J, with 11 bases between. The CDR3 coding sequence is TGTGCCAGCAGCTTAGTAGTCCGCGGATCCTACGAGCAGTACTTC. Amino acid sequence: CASSLVVRGSYEQYF.

The chain carries TRBV5-5 and TRBJ1-2; weak D call: TRBD1 (6 bases). Germline CDR1 reads SGHKS; CDR2 reads YYEKEE (reference sequence). The V end lost 3 bases, the J end lost 0 bases, and 18 bases lay between the germline ends. The CDR3 has 17 amino acids. CDR3 DNA sequence: TGTGCCAGCAGCTACCGGGACACCCATTTAGCTAACTATGGCTACACCTTC. This sequence encodes CASSYRDTHLANYGYTF.

The CDR3 sequence: CASSSRAATNEKLFF. The CDR3 coding sequence is TGTGCCAGCAGCTCCAGGGCCGCAACTAATGAAAAACTGTTTTTT. V and J are TRBV7-8 and TRBJ1-4, with a tentative D call TRBD1 (5 bases). There are 15 residues in the CDR3. Trimming stripped 4 bases from V and 0 bases from J, with 9 bases between. Germline CDR1 SGHVS, CDR2 FQNEAQ.

The V and J genes are TRBV5-1 and TRBJ2-3; 7 bases map to TRBD1. Germline loops: CDR1 SGHRS, CDR2 YFSETQ. This CDR3 is 15 amino acids long. With V trimmed by 0 bases and J by 5 bases, 6 bases remained unmatched. The CDR3, as DNA: TGCGCCAGCAGCTTGGGAGACAGGGAAAGAGATACGCAGTATTTT. Protein product: CASSLGDRERDTQYF.

Comment on this clone: Additional DNA sequences in this sample encode the identical CDR3. The chain carries TRBV29-1 and TRBJ2-1, with TRBD2 matching over 7 bases. J gave up 7 bases and V 6 bases, and 6 bases lay outside the gene matches. The CDR3 is 12 amino acids. Germline values: CDR1 SQVTM, CDR2 ANQGSEA. The CDR3 DNA follows: TGCAGCGTCCCTGGGGGGGGGAATGAGCAGTTCTTC. It codes for CSVPGGGNEQFF.